Listed here are 23 T cell receptor beta chains from one sample, sequenced in a study of blood T cell repertoires in COVID-19. Sequencing was performed with immunoSEQ multiplex PCR; in TCRdb, only in-frame clones are kept and a portion is missing. The profile shows under 150,000 clones, around 89% of them singletons. The sample taken for sequencing was peripheral blood. These receptors originate from a human donor in a cohort sampled during active COVID-19.

The V and J genes are TRBV7-3 and TRBJ2-5; TRBD2 aligns across 8 bases. The CDR3 sequence is 14 residues long. Per the germline V gene, CDR1 is SGHTA and CDR2 is FQGTGA. With 3 bases clipped from V and 2 bases from J, the junction kept 2 bases outside the gene matches. The CDR3 here is CASSFAGGQETQYF. CDR3 in DNA: TGTGCCAGCAGCTTCGCGGGGGGTCAAGAGACCCAGTACTTC.

This clone was seen a few times. The V and J genes are TRBV6-5 and TRBJ2-2, with unresolved D. Looked up from germline, CDR1 is MNHEY and CDR2 is SVGAGI. Between the trimmed V and J ends, which lost 5 bases and 6 bases, there was a span of 13 bases. This CDR3 spans 14 amino acids. The CDR3 region has the DNA TGTGCCAGCAGTCAGCGCGGCCGACCCGGGGAGCTGTTTTTT. This sequence encodes CASSQRGRPGELFF.

A remark on this clone: One junction end does not reproduce the germline sequence, and a read error may be involved. V and J are TRBV6-5 and TRBJ2-7; weak D call: TRBD2 (6 bases). The germline CDR1 and CDR2 sequences are MNHEY and SVGAGI. This CDR3 contains 11 residues. The CDR3 bases are TGTGCCAGCAGTTCCTCCGGGGGTACACACTTC. Translated: CASSSSGGTHF.

A word on this clone: The junction shows a germline mismatch at one end, possibly a read error. V gene TRBV7-7 combines with J gene TRBJ2-1, with D possibly matching TRBD2 (6 bases). CDR3 length: 14 amino acids. The germline CDR1 and CDR2 sequences are SSHAT and FNYEAQ (reference sequence). CDR3 sequence reads: CASSRSTGVDEQFF. The CDR3 nucleotides read TGTGCTAGCAGCCGCTCTACGGGGGTTGATGAGCAGTTCTTC. Full variable domain (remainder filled in from reference TRBV7-7 and TRBJ2-1): GAGVSQSPRYKVTKRGQDVTLRCDPISSHATLYWYQQALGQGPEFLTYFNYEAQPDKSGLPSDRFSAERPEGSISTLTIQRTEQRDSAMYRCASSRSTGVDEQFFGPGTRLTVL.

The chain has TRBV6-1 and TRBJ1-5, with 7 bases that match TRBD1. The V gene's germline CDR1 is MNHNS and CDR2 SASEGT. The CDR3 covers 16 residues. V gave up 2 bases and J gave up 5 bases; unmatched junction bases: 9. Here the CDR3 reads CASSEQSRGGYQPQHF. In DNA form, the CDR3 reads TGTGCCAGCAGTGAACAGTCCAGAGGGGGCTATCAGCCCCAGCATTTT.

The genes are TRBV12-3 or TRBV12-4 and TRBJ1-3; D call uncertain. Trimming took 6 bases from V and 0 from J, leaving 6 bases between them. The CDR3 length is 13 residues. The CDR3 DNA is TGTGCCAGCAGAACAGACTCTGGAAACACCATATATTTT. Translation: CASRTDSGNTIYF.

This clone was seen once. V gene TRBV5-6 combines with J gene TRBJ2-3; tentatively, D is TRBD1 (7 bases). Deletions cut 2 bases from V and 0 bases from J, with 10 bases between. CDR1 and CDR2 from the germline V gene are SGHDT and YYEEEE. The CDR3 runs 15 residues. The CDR3 sequence: CASSFPGGSTDTQYF. In nucleotides, the CDR3 is TGTGCCAGCAGCTTTCCAGGGGGGAGCACAGATACGCAGTATTTT.

The chain uses TRBV7-9 and TRBJ1-2; a possible D gene is TRBD1 (6 bases). The CDR3 is 16 residues long. V was clipped by 1 base and J by 3 bases, with 15 bases between them. Germline V gene lookup returns CDR1 SEHNR and CDR2 FQNEAQ (reference sequence). This CDR3 is CASSLEIVRGYYGYTF. In DNA, the CDR3 is TGTGCCAGCAGCTTAGAGATTGTTAGGGGGTACTATGGCTACACCTTC.

The chain couples TRBV6-5 to TRBJ1-6; no reliable D call. V was trimmed by 0 bases and J by 6 bases, leaving 12 bases between them. Germline V CDR1 and CDR2: MNHEY, SVGAGI. There are 16 residues in the CDR3. The CDR3 region is CASSYSMGSINSPLHF. The CDR3 DNA reads as TGTGCCAGCAGTTACTCGATGGGCAGTATTAATTCACCCCTCCACTTT.

The chain recombines TRBV12-3 or TRBV12-4 with TRBJ2-7; 10 bases line up with TRBD1. CDR3 length equals 13 residues. Trimming took 7 bases from V and 3 from J; bases not matched to a gene: 3. The CDR3 region has the DNA TGTGCCAGCACCCGGGACAGGGGCTACGAGCAGTACTTC. This sequence encodes CASTRDRGYEQYF.

The chain carries TRBV12-3 or TRBV12-4 and TRBJ1-4; TRBD1 aligns across 7 bases. The CDR3 contains 13 residues. Losses at the gene ends were 8 bases for V and 6 bases for J; bases not matched to a gene: 6. The CDR3 DNA reads as TGTGCCAGCTCGACAGGGTCACATGAAAAACTGTTTTTT. Translated: CASSTGSHEKLFF.

V usage is TRBV3-1 (or the pseudogene TRBV3-2) and J usage is TRBJ1-6; 8 nucleotides line up with TRBD1. With V trimmed by 6 bases and J by 7 bases, 2 bases remained unmatched. The CDR3 runs 13 residues. In germline, CDR1 is LGHDT, CDR2 YNNKEL (reference sequence). The CDR3 region has the DNA TGTGCCAGCAGGCGACAGGGGAATTCACCCCTCCACTTT. It codes for CASRRQGNSPLHF.

V usage is TRBV11-2 and J usage is TRBJ2-2; D might be TRBD2 (5 bases). Per germline, CDR1 SGHAT and CDR2 FQNNGV. Trimming stripped 2 bases from V and 6 bases from J, with 13 bases between. This CDR3 comprises 15 residues. The CDR3 bases are TGTGCCAGCAGCTTACGAGGGTCCTGGCCCGGGGAGCTGTTTTTT. It is translated as CASSLRGSWPGELFF.

The CDR3 DNA follows: TGCGCCAGCAGTGAGTCTGACAGACCTAACTATGGCTACACCTTC. Its protein product is CASSESDRPNYGYTF. The chain links TRBV10-1 to TRBJ1-2; D might be TRBD1 (5 bases). This CDR3 is 15 amino acids long. V was cut by 0 bases and J by 0 bases, with 8 bases left in between. CDR1 is WNHNN, CDR2 SYGVQD, per germline (reference sequence).

This clone was counted once. The chain couples TRBV7-2 to TRBJ2-1; a possible D gene is TRBD2 (5 bases). This CDR3 region has 12 residues. V lost 5 bases, J lost 8 bases, and 10 bases lay in between. Germline V gene lookup returns CDR1 SGHTA and CDR2 FQGNSA. The CDR3 loop is CASSPGGYEQFF. Here the CDR3 DNA reads TGTGCCAGCAGCCCCGGAGGCTATGAGCAGTTCTTC.

This chain uses TRBV30 with TRBJ1-4; no clear D. V was cut by 0 bases and J by 0 bases, with 8 bases left in between. Germline assignment: CDR1 GTSNPN and CDR2 SVGIG (reference sequence). The CDR3 loop spans 15 amino acids. The CDR3 sequence is CAWSVKLATNEKLFF. For the CDR3, the DNA is TGTGCCTGGAGTGTTAAGCTTGCAACTAATGAAAAACTGTTTTTT.

This rearrangement joins TRBV15 to TRBJ2-2, with 10 positions matching TRBD1. There are 18 residues in the CDR3. V shed 0 bases, J shed 6 bases, and the junction held 10 bases outside the gene matches. Germline CDR1 LNHNV, CDR2 YYDKDF (reference sequence). Written as DNA, the CDR3 is TGTGCCACCAGCAGAGATCTCTTGGGACAGGGGTCCGCCGGGGAGCTGTTTTTT. Translating gives CATSRDLLGQGSAGELFF.

The genes are TRBV19 and TRBJ2-3, with D possibly TRBD1 on 6 matching bases. V was clipped by 7 bases and J by 4 bases, with 9 bases between them. The CDR3 is made up of 12 amino acids. Germline lookup yields CDR1 LNHDA and CDR2 SQIVND (reference sequence). Here the CDR3 DNA reads TGTGCCAGTAACGCAGGGGCAGATACGCAGTATTTT. It codes for CASNAGADTQYF.

The chain carries TRBV4-2 and TRBJ2-7, with D perhaps matching TRBD1 (6 bases). CDR1 is LGHNA and CDR2 is YNFKEQ in the germline V gene. V lost 5 bases and J lost 7, with 12 bases in between. The CDR3 consists of 12 residues. The CDR3 nucleotides read TGTGCCAGCAGCGCCGACAGGCTAGAGCAGTACTTC. It is translated as CASSADRLEQYF.

The chain carries TRBV12-3 or TRBV12-4 and TRBJ1-1, with D perhaps TRBD1 (5 bases). V was cut by 6 bases and J by 4 bases, with 9 bases left in between. The CDR3 runs to 12 residues. The chain's CDR3 is CASRTTATEAFF. CDR3 DNA sequence: TGTGCCAGCAGAACGACAGCCACTGAAGCTTTCTTT.

The V call is TRBV19, the J call TRBJ2-1; 13 nucleotides align to TRBD2. The J segment lost 6 bases and the V segment lost 9 bases, leaving 8 bases of the junction unmatched. CDR1 LNHDA and CDR2 SQIVND come from the germline V gene (reference sequence). The CDR3 spans 15 residues. The CDR3 DNA sequence: TGTGCCAGCACTAGCGGGGGGGCCGGTAGCAATGAGCAGTTCTTC. Its translation is CASTSGGAGSNEQFF. Full variable domain (remainder filled in from reference TRBV19 and TRBJ2-1): DGGITQSPKYLFRKEGQNVTLSCEQNLNHDAMYWYRQDPGQGLRLIYYSQIVNDFQKGDIAEGYSVSREKKESFPLTVTSAQKNPTAFYLCASTSGGAGSNEQFFGPGTRLTVL.

V usage is TRBV18 and J usage is TRBJ1-1; 7 nucleotides agree with TRBD1. V lost 6 bases to trimming and J lost 8 bases; unmatched junction nucleotides: 9. The CDR3 is made up of 13 amino acids. The V gene's germline CDR1 is KGHSH and CDR2 LQKENI. CDR3 DNA: TGTGCCAGCTCGACCGAGGGACAGCTCGAAGCTTTCTTT. It encodes CASSTEGQLEAFF.

This clone was counted a single time. This chain uses TRBV5-6 with TRBJ1-3; maybe TRBD1 (5 bases). Germline CDR1 and CDR2: SGHDT and YYEEEE. Trimming pared 7 bases from V and 4 bases from J, leaving 9 bases between. The CDR3 is made up of 12 amino acids. In DNA form, the CDR3 reads TGTGCCAGCCGGGGGTCCGGAAACACCATATATTTT. It translates to CASRGSGNTIYF.